Sequencing of this TCR beta chain was carried out in a study of regulatory T cells in long-lasting Graves disease. Study as a whole: Freshly diagnosed Graves' patients had used antithyroid drugs for under 3 months.

Time point described: newly diagnosed GD, antithyroid drugs for less than 3 months. The TCR library was made from RNA that had been extracted from PBMCs in TRIzol. To make TCR beta libraries, researchers used iRepertoire HTBI primers and Arm-PCR of CDR3 regions. TCRdb passed the multiplex PCR reads through MiXCR, listing each CDR3 protein once. Of roughly 500,000 distinct CDR3 sequences in the sample, about 13% were seen once. This clonotype was seen a handful of times. Trimming left V 3 bases short and J 2 bases short, with 11 bases between. The CDR3 covers 14 residues. Germline V CDR1 and CDR2: KGHSH, LQKENI. These data were also filed under a second study, of T cells in Graves' hyperthyroidism and ophthalmopathy. As reported in that work: Most thyroid clonotypes with frequency above 0.001 were detected in blood.

The chain couples TRBV18 to TRBJ2-7; weak D call: TRBD1 (6 bases). The specimen was peripheral blood mononuclear cells (PBMCs), collected at new diagnosis, from a patient treated with antithyroid drugs. The TCR comes from a man aged 25 to 40 with Graves disease. In DNA, the CDR3 is TGTGCCAGCTCACCCGACAGGTCGGCCTACGAGCAGTACTTC. This sequence encodes CASSPDRSAYEQYF. The full variable domain, completed using reference TRBV18 and TRBJ2-7, is NAGVMQNPRHLVRRRGQEARLRCSPMKGHSHVYWYRQLPEEGLKFMVYLQKENIIDESGMPKERFSAEFPKEGPSILRIQQVVRGDSAAYFCASSPDRSAYEQYFGPGTRLTVT.